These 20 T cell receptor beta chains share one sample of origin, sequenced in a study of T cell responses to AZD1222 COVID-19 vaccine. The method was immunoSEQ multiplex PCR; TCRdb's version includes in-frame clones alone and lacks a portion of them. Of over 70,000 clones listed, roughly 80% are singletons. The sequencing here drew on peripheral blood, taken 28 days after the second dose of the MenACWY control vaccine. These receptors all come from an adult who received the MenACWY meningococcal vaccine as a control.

CDR3 nucleotides: TGTGCCAGCTCACCCCTACAGGGAGGGGTAGTGAACACTGAAGCTTTCTTT. As protein: CASSPLQGGVVNTEAFF. The gene calls are TRBV18 and TRBJ1-1, with D possibly being TRBD1 (6 bases). The CDR3 sequence is 17 residues long. V dropped 3 bases and J dropped 0 bases, with 17 bases sitting between them. Looked up from germline, CDR1 is KGHSH and CDR2 is LQKENI.

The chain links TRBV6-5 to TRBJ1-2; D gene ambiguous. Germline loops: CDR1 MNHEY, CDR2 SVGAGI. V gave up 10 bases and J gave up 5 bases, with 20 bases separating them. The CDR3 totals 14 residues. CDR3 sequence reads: CATSPGRSIYGYTF. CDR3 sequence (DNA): TGTGCCACCTCCCCGGGCAGGTCTATTTATGGCTACACCTTC.

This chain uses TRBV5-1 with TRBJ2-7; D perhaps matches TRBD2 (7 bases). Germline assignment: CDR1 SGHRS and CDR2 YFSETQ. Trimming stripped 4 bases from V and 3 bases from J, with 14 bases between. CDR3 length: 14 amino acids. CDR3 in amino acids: CASSRGGSGYEQYF. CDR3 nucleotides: TGCGCCAGCAGCAGGGGGGGCTCGGGCTACGAGCAGTACTTC.

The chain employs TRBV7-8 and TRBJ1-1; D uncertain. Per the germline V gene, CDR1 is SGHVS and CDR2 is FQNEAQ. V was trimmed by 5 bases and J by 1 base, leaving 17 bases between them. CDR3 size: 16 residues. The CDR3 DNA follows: TGTGCCAGCAGCCCGCGGGTAGGGCGCGGGAACACTGAAGCTTTCTTT. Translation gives CASSPRVGRGNTEAFF.

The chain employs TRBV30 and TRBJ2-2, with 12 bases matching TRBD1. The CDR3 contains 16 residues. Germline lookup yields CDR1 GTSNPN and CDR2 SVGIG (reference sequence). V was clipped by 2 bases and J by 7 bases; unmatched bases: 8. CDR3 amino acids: CAWSLGQGAGIGELFF. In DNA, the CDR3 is TGTGCCTGGAGTTTGGGACAGGGGGCGGGGATCGGGGAGCTGTTTTTT. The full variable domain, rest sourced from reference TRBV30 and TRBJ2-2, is SQTIHQWPATLVQPVGSPLSLECTVEGTSNPNLYWYRQAAGRGLQLLFYSVGIGQISSEVPQNLSASRPQDRQFILSSKKLLLSDSGFYLCAWSLGQGAGIGELFFGEGSRLTVL.

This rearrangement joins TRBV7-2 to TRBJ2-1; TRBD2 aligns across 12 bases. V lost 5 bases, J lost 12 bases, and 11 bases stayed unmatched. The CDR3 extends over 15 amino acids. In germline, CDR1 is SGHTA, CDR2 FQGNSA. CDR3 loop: CASSQRLAGDKGQFF. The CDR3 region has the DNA TGTGCCAGCAGCCAAAGACTAGCGGGGGATAAGGGGCAGTTCTTC. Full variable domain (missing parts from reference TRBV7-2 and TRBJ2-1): GAGVSQSPSNKVTEKGKDVELRCDPISGHTALYWYRQSLGQGLEFLIYFQGNSAPDKSGLPSDRFSAERTGGSVSTLTIQRTQQEDSAVYLCASSQRLAGDKGQFFGPGTRLTVL.

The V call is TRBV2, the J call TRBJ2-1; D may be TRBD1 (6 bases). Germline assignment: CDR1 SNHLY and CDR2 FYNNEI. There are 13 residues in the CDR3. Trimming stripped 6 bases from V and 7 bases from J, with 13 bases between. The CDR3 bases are TGTGCCAGCAGCGCGACCAGGGGAAATGAGCAGTTCTTC. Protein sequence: CASSATRGNEQFF.

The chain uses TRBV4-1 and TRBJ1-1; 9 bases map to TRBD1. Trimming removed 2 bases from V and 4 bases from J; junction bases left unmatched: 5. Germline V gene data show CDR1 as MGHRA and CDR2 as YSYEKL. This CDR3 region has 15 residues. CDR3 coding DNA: TGCGCCAGCAGCCAACGGACAGGGGATGGCACTGAAGCTTTCTTT. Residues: CASSQRTGDGTEAFF.

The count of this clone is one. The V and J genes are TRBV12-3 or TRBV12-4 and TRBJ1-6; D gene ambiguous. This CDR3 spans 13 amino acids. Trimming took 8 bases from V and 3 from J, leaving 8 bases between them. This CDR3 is CASRRGYNSPLHF. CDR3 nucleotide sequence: TGTGCCAGCCGCCGGGGCTATAATTCACCCCTCCACTTT.

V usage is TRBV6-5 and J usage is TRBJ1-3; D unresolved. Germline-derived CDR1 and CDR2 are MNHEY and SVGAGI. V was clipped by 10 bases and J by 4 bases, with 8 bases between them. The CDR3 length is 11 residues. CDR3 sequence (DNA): TGTGCCACCCTTTTGGGAAACACCATATATTTT. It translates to CATLLGNTIYF.

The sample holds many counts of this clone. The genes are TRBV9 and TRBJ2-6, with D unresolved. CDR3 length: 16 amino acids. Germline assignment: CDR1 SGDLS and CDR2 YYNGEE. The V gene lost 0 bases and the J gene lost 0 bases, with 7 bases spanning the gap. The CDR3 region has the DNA TGTGCCAGCAGCGTAGGGGTAAACTCTGGGGCCAACGTCCTGACTTTC. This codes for CASSVGVNSGANVLTF.

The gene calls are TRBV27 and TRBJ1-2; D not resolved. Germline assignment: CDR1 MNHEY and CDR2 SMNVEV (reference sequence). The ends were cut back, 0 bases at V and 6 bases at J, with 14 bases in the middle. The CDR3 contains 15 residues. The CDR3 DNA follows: TGTGCCAGCAGTTTATCTCCGACGGCATACCATGGCTACACCTTC. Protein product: CASSLSPTAYHGYTF.

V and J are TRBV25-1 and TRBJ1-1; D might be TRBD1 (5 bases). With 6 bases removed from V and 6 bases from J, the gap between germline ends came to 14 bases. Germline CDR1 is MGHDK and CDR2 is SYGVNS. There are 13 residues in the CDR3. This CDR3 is CASRLPGTSEAFF. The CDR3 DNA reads TGTGCCAGCAGACTCCCCGGGACGTCTGAAGCTTTCTTT.

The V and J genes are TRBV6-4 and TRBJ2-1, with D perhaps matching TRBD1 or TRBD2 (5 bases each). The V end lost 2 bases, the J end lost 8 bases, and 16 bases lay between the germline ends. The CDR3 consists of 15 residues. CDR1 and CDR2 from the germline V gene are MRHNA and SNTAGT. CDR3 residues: CASSDGGLARDEQFF. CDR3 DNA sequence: TGTGCCAGCAGTGACGGGGGTCTGGCCAGGGATGAGCAGTTCTTC.

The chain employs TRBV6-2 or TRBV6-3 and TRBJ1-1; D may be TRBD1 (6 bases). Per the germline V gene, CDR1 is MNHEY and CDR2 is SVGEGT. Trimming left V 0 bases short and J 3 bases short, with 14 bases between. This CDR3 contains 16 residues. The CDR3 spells CASSYSFQAGDTEAFF. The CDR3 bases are TGTGCCAGCAGTTACTCTTTCCAGGCAGGGGACACTGAAGCTTTCTTT.

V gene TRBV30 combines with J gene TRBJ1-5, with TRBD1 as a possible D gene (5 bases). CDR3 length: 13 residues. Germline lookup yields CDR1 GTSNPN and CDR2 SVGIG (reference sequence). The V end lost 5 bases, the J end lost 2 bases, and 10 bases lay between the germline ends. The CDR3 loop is CAWGAEGNQPQHF. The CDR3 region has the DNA TGTGCCTGGGGGGCTGAGGGCAATCAGCCCCAGCATTTT.

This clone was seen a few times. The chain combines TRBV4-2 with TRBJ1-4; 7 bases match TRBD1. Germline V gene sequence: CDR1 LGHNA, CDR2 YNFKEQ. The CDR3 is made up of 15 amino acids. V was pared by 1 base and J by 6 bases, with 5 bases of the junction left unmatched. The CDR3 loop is CASSQVDRDDEKLFF. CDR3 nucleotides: TGTGCCAGCAGCCAAGTCGACAGGGACGATGAAAAACTGTTTTTT.

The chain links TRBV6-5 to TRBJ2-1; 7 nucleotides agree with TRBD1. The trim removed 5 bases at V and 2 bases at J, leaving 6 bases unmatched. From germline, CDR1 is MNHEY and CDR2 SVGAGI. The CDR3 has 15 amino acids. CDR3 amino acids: CASSTGQSTYNEQFF. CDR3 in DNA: TGTGCCAGCAGTACGGGACAGAGCACCTACAATGAGCAGTTCTTC.

CDR3 in amino acids: CASSQDSRTPRGSYTF. The CDR3 coding sequence is TGCGCCAGCAGCCAAGATTCTCGGACGCCCCGGGGAAGCTACACCTTC. The gene calls are TRBV4-3 and TRBJ1-2; D is ambiguous. Germline V lookup: CDR1 LGHNA, CDR2 YSLEER. This CDR3 is built from 16 residues. With 0 bases removed from V and 9 bases from J, the gap between germline ends came to 20 bases.

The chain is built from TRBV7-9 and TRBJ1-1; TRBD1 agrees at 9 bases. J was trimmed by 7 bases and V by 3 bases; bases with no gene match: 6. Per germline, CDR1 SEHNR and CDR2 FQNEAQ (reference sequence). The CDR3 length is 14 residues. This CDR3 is CASSFRTGEDEAFF. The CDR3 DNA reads TGTGCCAGCAGCTTTAGGACAGGGGAGGATGAAGCTTTCTTT. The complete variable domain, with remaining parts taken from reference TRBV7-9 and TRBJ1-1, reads DTGVSQNPRHKITKRGQNVTFRCDPISEHNRLYWYRQTLGQGPEFLTYFQNEAQLEKSRLLSDRFSAERPKGSFSTLEIQRTEQGDSAMYLCASSFRTGEDEAFFGQGTRLTVV.